This T cell receptor (beta chain) was profiled in a study of blood T cell repertoires in COVID-19. Study overall: The United States, Italy and Spain were the sources of the acute and convalescent COVID-19 samples. T cells, B-cell-depleted T cells, or PBMCs supplied cDNA or gDNA.

In the study's own analysis: Reference gene primers were amplified, and this amplification served to estimate nucleated cell counts. The table came from immunoSEQ multiplex PCR; TCRdb's copy has only in-frame clones and leaves some out. That table gives V, J and clone size, and the DNA gave D and trimming. The data contain around 200,000 clones, around 84% of them seen just once; the ten biggest clones take up 2.7%. Losses at the gene ends were 4 bases for V and 4 bases for J; bases not matched to a gene: 0. CDR3 size: 13 residues. Germline V gene lookup returns CDR1 SNHLY and CDR2 FYNNEI. Material for sequencing was peripheral blood. J is TRBJ1-2 and V is TRBV2; 10 positions match TRBD1. This TCR was sampled from a middle-aged man with active or convalescent COVID-19. The CDR3 reads CASSGTGGYGYTF. The DNA for the CDR3 is TGTGCCAGCAGTGGGACAGGGGGCTATGGCTACACCTTC.